This T cell receptor (beta chain) is from a study of blood T cell repertoires in COVID-19. Study-level information: The samples span acute and convalescent COVID-19 from the United States, Italy and Spain. From T cells, B-cell-depleted T cells, or PBMCs came the material, which was cDNA or gDNA.

Cohort placement rested on clinical history that participants reported themselves. The CDR3 runs to 16 residues. Unmatched junction bases numbered 9, after V lost 0 bases and J lost 7 bases. Looked up from germline, CDR1 is LNHDA and CDR2 is SQIVND (reference sequence). Original handling: Researchers report that nucleated cell counts were estimated from reference gene primer amplification. TCRdb's copy holds only in-frame clones and misses some; the assay was immunoSEQ multiplex PCR. V and J calls and clone size follow that table, whereas D and trimming were derived from the DNA. Of 350,000 to 500,000 clones listed, more than 70% are singletons.

Input material: PBMCs or T cells enriched from blood (not recorded which). The clonotype comes from a young woman who had been exposed to COVID-19. The V and J genes are TRBV19 and TRBJ1-5, with TRBD1 matching 7 bases. The CDR3 DNA sequence: TGTGCCAGTAGTATAGAACAGGGGCAGGTTTGGCAGCCCCAGCATTTT. As protein: CASSIEQGQVWQPQHF.